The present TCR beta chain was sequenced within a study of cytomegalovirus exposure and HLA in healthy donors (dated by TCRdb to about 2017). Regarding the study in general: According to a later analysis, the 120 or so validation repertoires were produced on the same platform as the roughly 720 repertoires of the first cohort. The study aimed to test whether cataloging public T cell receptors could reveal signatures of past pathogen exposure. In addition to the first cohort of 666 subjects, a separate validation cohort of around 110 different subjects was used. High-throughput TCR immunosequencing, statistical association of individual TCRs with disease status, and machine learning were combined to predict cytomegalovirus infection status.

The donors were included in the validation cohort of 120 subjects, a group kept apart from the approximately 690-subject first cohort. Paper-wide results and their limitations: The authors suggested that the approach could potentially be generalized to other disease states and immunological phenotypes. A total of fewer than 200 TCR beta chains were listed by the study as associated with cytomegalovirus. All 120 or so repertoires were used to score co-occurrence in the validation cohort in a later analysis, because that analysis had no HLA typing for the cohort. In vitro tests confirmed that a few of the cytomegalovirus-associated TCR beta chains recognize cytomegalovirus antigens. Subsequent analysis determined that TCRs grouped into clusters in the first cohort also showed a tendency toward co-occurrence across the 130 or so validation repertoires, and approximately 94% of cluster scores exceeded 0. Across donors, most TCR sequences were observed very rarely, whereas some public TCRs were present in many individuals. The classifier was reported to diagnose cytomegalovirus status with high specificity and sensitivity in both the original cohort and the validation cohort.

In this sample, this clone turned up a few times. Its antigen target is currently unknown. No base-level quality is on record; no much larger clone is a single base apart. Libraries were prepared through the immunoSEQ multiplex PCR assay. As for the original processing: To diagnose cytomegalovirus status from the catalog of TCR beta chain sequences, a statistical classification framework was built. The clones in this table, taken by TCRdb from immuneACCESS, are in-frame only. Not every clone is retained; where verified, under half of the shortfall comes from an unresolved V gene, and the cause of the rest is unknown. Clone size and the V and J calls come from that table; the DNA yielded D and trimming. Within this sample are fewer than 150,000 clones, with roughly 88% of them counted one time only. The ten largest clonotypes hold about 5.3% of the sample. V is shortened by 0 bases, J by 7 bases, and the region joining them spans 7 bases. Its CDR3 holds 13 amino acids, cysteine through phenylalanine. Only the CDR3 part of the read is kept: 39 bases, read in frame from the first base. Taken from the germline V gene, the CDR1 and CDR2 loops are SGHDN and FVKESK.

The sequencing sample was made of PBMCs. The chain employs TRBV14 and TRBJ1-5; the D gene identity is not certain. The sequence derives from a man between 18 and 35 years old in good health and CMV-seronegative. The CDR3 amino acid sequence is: CASSQDLAQPQHF. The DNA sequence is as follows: TGTGCCAGCAGCCAAGATTTAGCCCAGCCCCAGCATTTT.